This entry lists 5 T cell receptor beta chains sequenced from one sample in a study of cytomegalovirus exposure and HLA in healthy donors. The PCR made use of 60 Vbeta and 13 Jbeta primers. TCRdb's copy holds only in-frame clones and misses some; the assay was immunoSEQ multiplex PCR. This repertoire shows some 170,000 clones, 70% to 80% found once; its top ten account for 9.7%. Sequencing was carried out using PBMCs. The source is a man between 18 and 35 years old in good health and CMV-seropositive.

The chain couples TRBV27 to TRBJ2-7; the D gene is possibly TRBD2 (6 bases). From germline, CDR1 is MNHEY and CDR2 SMNVEV (reference sequence). V lost 5 bases to trimming and J lost 5 bases, with 16 bases between them. The CDR3 contains 14 residues. The CDR3 loop reads CASSLAKTPNEQYF. The CDR3 coding sequence is TGTGCCAGCAGTCTAGCGAAGACCCCTAACGAGCAGTACTTC.

The chain combines TRBV19 with TRBJ2-1, with D unresolved. Trimming cost V 2 bases and J 9 bases, with 5 bases left between them. There are 11 residues in the CDR3. CDR1 and CDR2 (germline): LNHDA, SQIVND (reference sequence). The CDR3: CASSISGEQFF. As DNA, the CDR3 is TGTGCCAGTAGTATATCGGGTGAGCAGTTCTTC.

This clone showed up just a few times. V and J are TRBV28 and TRBJ1-4; the match to TRBD1 covers 8 bases. This CDR3 has 16 amino acids. CDR1 and CDR2 (germline): MDHEN, SYDVKM. V shed 3 bases and J 7 bases; nucleotides not matched to a gene: 10. As DNA, the CDR3 is TGTGCCAGCAGTTTCTCCATTGACAGGGGTGTTGAAAAACTGTTTTTT. Translated, it gives CASSFSIDRGVEKLFF.

The chain couples TRBV4-3 to TRBJ1-5; D gene uncertain. CDR3 length: 15 residues. Trimming took 1 base from V and 4 from J, leaving 11 bases between them. CDR1 LGHNA and CDR2 YSLEER come from the germline V gene. The CDR3 region is CASSQGIGGNQPQHF. The CDR3 nucleotides read TGCGCCAGCAGCCAAGGGATTGGAGGGAATCAGCCCCAGCATTTT.

The CDR3 nucleotides read TGTGCCAGCAGCTCCGACAGGCGCACTGAAGCTTTCTTT. Translated: CASSSDRRTEAFF. V usage is TRBV7-3 and J usage is TRBJ1-1; the D gene is possibly TRBD1 (6 bases). In germline, CDR1 is SGHTA, CDR2 FQGTGA. The CDR3 has 13 residues. The V and J ends lost 4 bases and 4 bases respectively, with 10 bases between them. Full variable domain (missing parts from reference TRBV7-3 and TRBJ1-1): GAGVSQTPSNKVTEKGKYVELRCDPISGHTALYWYRQSLGQGPEFLIYFQGTGAADDSGLPNDRFFAVRPEGSVSTLKIQRTERGDSAVYLCASSSDRRTEAFFGQGTRLTVV.